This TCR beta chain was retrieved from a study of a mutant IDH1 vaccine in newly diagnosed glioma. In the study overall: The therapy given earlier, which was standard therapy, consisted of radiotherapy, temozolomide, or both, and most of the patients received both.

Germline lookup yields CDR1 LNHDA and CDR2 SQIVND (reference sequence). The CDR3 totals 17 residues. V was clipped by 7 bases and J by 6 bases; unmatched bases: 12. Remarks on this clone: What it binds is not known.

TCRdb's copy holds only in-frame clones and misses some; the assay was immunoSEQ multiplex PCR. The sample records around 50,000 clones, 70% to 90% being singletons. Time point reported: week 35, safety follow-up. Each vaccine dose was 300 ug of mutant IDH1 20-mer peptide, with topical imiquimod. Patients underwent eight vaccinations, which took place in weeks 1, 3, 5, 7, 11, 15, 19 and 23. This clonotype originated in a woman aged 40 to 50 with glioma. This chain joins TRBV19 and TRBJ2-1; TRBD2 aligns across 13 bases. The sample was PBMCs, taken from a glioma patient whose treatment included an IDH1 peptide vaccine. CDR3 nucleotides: TGTGCCAGTACCCTTAGACTAGCGGGAGGACCCTTCAATGAGCAGTTCTTC. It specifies CASTLRLAGGPFNEQFF.